Ten or more counts support the clone carrying this T cell receptor (beta chain). Its target is not known. The sample is drawn from a study of identical twins. Study observations and caveats: Reduced insertions were recorded for abundant cord blood beta clonotypes, with no such pattern in memory repertoires.

TCRdb itself ran the 5' RACE reads through MiXCR, one entry per CDR3 protein. The sample includes roughly 720,000 distinct CDR3 sequences, 18% of them seen just once. V was clipped by 5 bases and J by 6 bases; unmatched bases: 6. This CDR3 has 15 residues. These data also formed part of another study, on T cells expressing NK-cell markers. That publication notes: Among CD8+ T cells from several donors, dominant NKG2C+ clonotypes accounted for roughly 1.0-7.0%.

V usage is TRBV12-3 or TRBV12-4 and J usage is TRBJ2-1, with 11 bases fitting TRBD2. The sample comprised PBMCs. The sequence was obtained from a woman younger than 35 in good health. CDR3 in amino acids: CASSGGTSGSNEQFF. The CDR3 DNA sequence: TGTGCCAGCAGTGGGGGGACTAGCGGAAGCAATGAGCAGTTCTTC.